This T cell receptor beta chain was recovered during a study of cytomegalovirus exposure and HLA in healthy donors. The CDR3 has 16 residues. The V gene's germline CDR1 is SQVTM and CDR2 ANQGSEA. V lost 1 base, J lost 1 base, and 16 bases lay in between. Researchers ran the PCR with 60 Vbeta and 13 Jbeta primers. TCRdb's copy holds only in-frame clones and misses some; the assay was immunoSEQ multiplex PCR. The table records 120,000 to 150,000 clones, around 85% of them present only once. This receptor was obtained from a female donor in good health and CMV-seronegative. Source material: PBMCs. The chain uses TRBV29-1 and TRBJ2-5; D possibly corresponds to TRBD1 (6 bases). The CDR3 coding sequence is TGCAGCGTTGAAGGTGGACCGAACAGGGTCCAAGAGACCCAGTACTTC. Encoded protein: CSVEGGPNRVQETQYF.